This is a list of T cell receptor beta chains from one sample in a study of PD-1 blockade in classical Hodgkin lymphoma. The assay was immunoSEQ multiplex PCR, and TCRdb's table has in-frame clones only and misses some. The table has around 96,000 clones, approximately 88% seen once. The sample consisted of peripheral blood mononuclear cells (PBMCs), taken at baseline. The source is a human donor with classical Hodgkin lymphoma. Both conserved end residues are part of each CDR3. The D gene is left open where the match is weak. The size of a clone is reported for some rows only, either as once, few or many, or as a class for expanded clones.

TRBD2 | 13 | TRBJ2-2 | TRBV10-1 | . | CASGGDHTGELFF | TGCGCCAGCGGGGGGGATCACACCGGGGAGCTGTTTTTT
. | 16 | TRBJ2-7 | TRBV21-1 | few | CASSASWTSGTYEQYF | TGTGCCAGCAGCGCCTCATGGACTAGCGGAACCTACGAGCAGTACTTC
TRBD1 | 18 | TRBJ1-3 | TRBV19 | once | CASSIYRGPGVPGNTIYF | TGTGCCAGTAGTATCTACAGGGGCCCCGGGGTGCCTGGAAACACCATATATTTT
TRBD2 | 15 | TRBJ2-5 | TRBV5-1 | . | CASSSTLAGGETQYF | TGCGCCAGCAGCTCGACGCTAGCGGGAGGGGAGACCCAGTACTTC
TRBD1 | 15 | TRBJ2-1 | TRBV18 | . | CASSRQGANQDEQFF | TGTGCCAGCTCACGACAGGGGGCTAATCAGGATGAGCAGTTCTTC
. | 14 | TRBJ2-5 | TRBV7-8 | . | CASSLSGGRSSQYF | TGTGCCAGCAGCTTATCAGGGGGGCGGAGTAGCCAGTACTTC
TRBD2 | 16 | TRBJ2-5 | TRBV5-1 | . | CASSLAGLAGGETQYF | TGCGCCAGCAGCTTGGCAGGGCTAGCGGGAGGAGAGACCCAGTACTTC
. | 12 | TRBJ2-3 | TRBV7-9 | . | CASSPTTDTQYF | TGTGCCAGCAGCCCGACCACAGATACGCAGTATTTT
. | 11 | TRBJ1-1 | TRBV6-5 | . | CASTGNTEAFF | TGTGCCAGCACCGGGAACACTGAAGCTTTCTTT
. | 13 | TRBJ2-7 | TRBV18 | . | CASSPTPTSEQYF | TGTGCCAGCTCACCCACCCCCACTAGCGAGCAGTACTTC
. | 15 | TRBJ2-3 | TRBV5-8 | . | CASSLVASAADTQYF | TGTGCCAGCAGCTTGGTGGCTAGCGCAGCGGATACGCAGTATTTT
. | 16 | TRBJ1-5 | TRBV27 | . | CASAYLGGTTLEPQHF | TGTGCCAGCGCCTACCTAGGAGGGACCACGCTTGAGCCCCAGCATTTT
. | 14 | TRBJ2-7 | TRBV4-3 | . | CASSQEVVSYEQYF | TGCGCCAGCAGCCAAGAGGTAGTCTCCTACGAGCAGTACTTC
. | 13 | TRBJ2-5 | TRBV29-1 | once | CSVLDRVVGTQYF | TGCAGCGTCCTGGACCGAGTCGTAGGGACCCAGTACTTC
. | 11 | TRBJ2-7 | TRBV5-1 | . | CASSDSYEQYF | TGCGCCAGCAGCGATTCCTACGAGCAGTACTTC
TRBD1 | 14 | TRBJ2-7 | TRBV27 | . | CASSPPTGVHEQYF | TGTGCCAGCAGCCCGCCGACAGGGGTCCACGAGCAGTACTTC
TRBD1 | 13 | TRBJ2-2 | TRBV6-1 | . | CASRADRAGELFF | TGTGCCAGCAGAGCTGACAGGGCCGGGGAGCTGTTTTTT
. | 14 | TRBJ2-1 | TRBV5-1 | . | CASSLGQSQDEQFF | TGCGCCAGCAGCTTGGGGCAGAGTCAGGATGAGCAGTTCTTC
. | 17 | TRBJ2-2 | TRBV9 | . | CASSVERRRGDTGELFF | TGTGCCAGCAGCGTAGAAAGGCGGAGAGGGGACACCGGGGAGCTGTTTTTT
TRBD2 | 19 | TRBJ2-7 | TRBV7-8 | . | CASSFPIPRGLAGVQEQYF | TGTGCCAGCAGCTTCCCTATACCAAGAGGACTAGCGGGAGTTCAGGAGCAGTACTTC
TRBD1 | 15 | TRBJ1-4 | TRBV5-1 | few | CASSDARGQVEKLFF | TGCGCCAGCAGCGACGCTAGGGGGCAGGTTGAAAAACTGTTTTTT
. | 14 | TRBJ2-5 | TRBV10-3 | . | CAISEDANVETQYF | TGTGCCATCAGTGAGGATGCAAACGTCGAGACCCAGTACTTC
. | 15 | TRBJ2-7 | TRBV4-3 | . | CASSQDVRGFYEQYF | TGCGCCAGCAGCCAAGACGTTCGAGGCTTCTACGAGCAGTACTTC
. | 16 | TRBJ2-3 | TRBV19 | . | CASSAKGRGNTDTQYF | TGTGCCAGTAGCGCCAAGGGGAGAGGGAACACAGATACGCAGTATTTT
TRBD2 | 14 | TRBJ2-2 | TRBV10-3 | . | CATGLAVNTGELFF | TGTGCCACCGGACTAGCGGTGAACACCGGGGAGCTGTTTTTT
. | 16 | TRBJ2-5 | TRBV5-4 | . | CASSSPETTDGETQYF | TGTGCCAGCAGCTCCCCAGAAACGACAGATGGAGAGACCCAGTACTTC
. | 11 | TRBJ2-7 | TRBV2 | few | CASSGPNEQYF | TGTGCCAGCAGCGGCCCCAACGAGCAGTACTTC
TRBD2 | 15 | TRBJ2-5 | TRBV19 | . | CASSTPGLAGETQYF | TGTGCCAGTAGTACCCCCGGGCTAGCGGGGGAGACCCAGTACTTC